The rows below give T cell receptor beta chains drawn from one sample of a study of blood T cell repertoires in COVID-19. Libraries were prepared by immunoSEQ multiplex PCR; TCRdb keeps only in-frame clonotypes and omits some of them. The table has about 260,000 clones, roughly 86% seen once. Sequenced: peripheral blood. The source is a man aged 40-49 years who had recovered from COVID-19. The CDR3 runs from the conserved cysteine through the conserved F or W. Each record gives: CDR3 length, clone size, J gene, V gene, D gene, CDR3 protein, CDR3 DNA. A D gene is named only where the DNA matches it firmly. The listing skips clone size in some rows; elsewhere it reads once, few, many or a size class.

14 . TRBJ2-5 TRBV7-2 . CASSSGLLQETQYF TGTGCCAGCAGCTCCGGACTGTTACAAGAGACCCAGTACTTC
14 . TRBJ1-5 TRBV7-6 . CASSPSTGQQPQHF TGTGCCAGCAGCCCCAGTACAGGTCAGCAGCCCCAGCATTTT
15 . TRBJ2-3 TRBV6-5 . CASSKAGVHTDTQYF TGTGCCAGCAGTAAGGCAGGGGTCCACACAGATACGCAGTATTTT
17 . TRBJ2-2 TRBV5-4 TRBD2 CASSFSSGRVNTGELFF TGTGCCAGCAGCTTTTCTAGCGGGAGGGTGAACACCGGGGAGCTGTTTTTT
11 . TRBJ2-1 TRBV6-2/TRBV6-3 . CASSYWHEQFF TGTGCCAGCAGTTACTGGCATGAGCAGTTCTTC
15 . TRBJ1-2 TRBV21-1 . CASSKGQGMNYGYTF TGTGCCAGCAGCAAAGGACAGGGGATGAACTATGGCTACACCTTC
15 . TRBJ2-1 TRBV2 . CASSPGTTFYNEQFF TGTGCCAGCTCGCCCGGGACAACATTCTACAATGAGCAGTTCTTC
15 . TRBJ2-2 TRBV5-6 . CASSLYGSNTGELFF TGTGCCAGCAGCTTGTATGGCTCGAACACCGGGGAGCTGTTTTTT
18 . TRBJ2-3 TRBV9 TRBD2 CASSALGTSGGSTDTQYF TGTGCCAGCAGCGCCCTCGGGACTAGCGGGGGAAGCACAGATACGCAGTATTTT
16 . TRBJ2-3 TRBV3-1/TRBV3-2 . CASSQSTGPRGDTQYF TGTGCCAGCAGCCAGTCTACAGGCCCGAGAGGAGATACGCAGTATTTT
14 few TRBJ1-2 TRBV19 TRBD1 CASTKGQGYTRYTF TGTGCCAGTACGAAGGGACAGGGGTATACTCGCTACACCTTC
16 . TRBJ2-7 TRBV3-1/TRBV3-2 TRBD2 CASSHATSGPLYEQYF TGTGCCAGCAGCCATGCAACTAGCGGGCCACTCTACGAGCAGTACTTC
12 . TRBJ1-1 TRBV12-3/TRBV12-4 TRBD1 CASSNRDRVAFF TGTGCCAGCAGTAACCGGGACAGGGTGGCTTTCTTT
16 . TRBJ2-3 TRBV27 . CASSLSGRLGTDTQYF TGTGCCAGCAGTTTATCCGGCAGACTAGGCACAGATACGCAGTATTTT
14 once TRBJ1-1 TRBV7-9 TRBD1 CASSLGQGNTEAFF TGTGCCAGCAGCTTGGGACAGGGGAACACTGAAGCTTTCTTT
16 . TRBJ2-2 TRBV7-9 TRBD1 CASSLWKGAETGELFF TGTGCCAGCAGCTTATGGAAGGGGGCGGAGACCGGGGAGCTGTTTTTT
15 . TRBJ1-2 TRBV6-1 TRBD1 CASSEGRGTVHGYTF TGTGCCAGCAGTGAAGGGAGGGGGACAGTTCATGGCTACACCTTC
13 . TRBJ2-1 TRBV30 . CAWSAGAPNEQFF TGTGCCTGGAGCGCGGGGGCGCCGAATGAGCAGTTCTTC
16 . TRBJ2-3 TRBV28 TRBD2 CASSQGTSGIGDTQYF TGTGCCAGCAGTCAAGGGACTAGCGGGATCGGAGATACGCAGTATTTT
14 few TRBJ2-7 TRBV9 TRBD1 CASSVRGQGYEQYF TGTGCCAGCAGCGTGAGGGGACAGGGCTACGAGCAGTACTTC
13 . TRBJ1-2 TRBV5-4 . CASSLERGFGYTF TGTGCCAGCAGCTTGGAAAGGGGTTTTGGCTACACCTTC
14 . TRBJ2-7 TRBV4-3 . CASSQDRSSGEQYF TGCGCCAGCAGCCAAGATCGGAGTTCGGGCGAGCAGTACTTC
16 . TRBJ2-1 TRBV9 TRBD2 CASSVTPGTSTNEQFF TGTGCCAGCAGCGTAACACCCGGGACTAGCACCAATGAGCAGTTCTTC
14 . TRBJ1-1 TRBV6-1 . CASTDARQYTEAFF TGTGCCAGCACTGACGCCCGACAGTACACTGAAGCTTTCTTT
16 . TRBJ1-1 TRBV5-4 . CASSRLSGSANTEAFF TGTGCCAGCAGCCGCCTTTCAGGGTCGGCGAACACTGAAGCTTTCTTT
14 . TRBJ1-5 TRBV6-5 TRBD1 CASSFQGGNQPQHF TGTGCCAGCAGTTTTCAGGGGGGCAATCAGCCCCAGCATTTT
15 . TRBJ2-1 TRBV5-6 TRBD1 CASRSGTGGSNEQFF TGTGCCAGCAGGTCCGGGACAGGGGGGTCCAATGAGCAGTTCTTC
19 . TRBJ2-1 TRBV18 TRBD2 CASSPRVRKLAGHYNEQFF TGTGCCAGCTCACCACGAGTCAGGAAGCTAGCGGGACACTACAATGAGCAGTTCTTC
16 . TRBJ2-7 TRBV5-1 . CASSLNLKSGGYEQYF TGCGCCAGCAGCTTAAACCTCAAGTCTGGGGGGTACGAGCAGTACTTC
18 . TRBJ1-4 TRBV10-3 TRBD1 CAISEKEQGAYGDEKLFF TGTGCCATCAGTGAGAAGGAACAGGGGGCATATGGCGATGAAAAACTGTTTTTT
17 . TRBJ1-5 TRBV18 . CASSPTKEREPNQPQHF TGTGCCAGCTCACCCACAAAGGAGAGGGAACCCAATCAGCCCCAGCATTTT
16 . TRBJ2-1 TRBV7-2 TRBD2 CASSSARLAILNEQFF TGTGCCAGCAGCTCCGCCCGACTAGCGATCTTAAATGAGCAGTTCTTC
16 few TRBJ1-5 TRBV3-1/TRBV3-2 TRBD1 CASSQGQGASNQPQHF TGTGCCAGCAGCCAAGGACAGGGGGCTAGCAATCAGCCCCAGCATTTT
14 . TRBJ2-5 TRBV5-6 . CASSLSQGQGTQYF TGTGCCAGCAGCTTATCACAGGGTCAGGGGACCCAGTACTTC